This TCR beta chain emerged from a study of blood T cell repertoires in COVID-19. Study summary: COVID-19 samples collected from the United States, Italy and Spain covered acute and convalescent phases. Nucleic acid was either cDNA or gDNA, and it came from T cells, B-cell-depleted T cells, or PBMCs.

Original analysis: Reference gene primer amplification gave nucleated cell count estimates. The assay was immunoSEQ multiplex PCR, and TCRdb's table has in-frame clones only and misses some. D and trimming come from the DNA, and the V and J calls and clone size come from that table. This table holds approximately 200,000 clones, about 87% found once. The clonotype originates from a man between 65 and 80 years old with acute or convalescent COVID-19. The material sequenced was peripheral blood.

CDR3: CASSVGFPPSSGNTIYF. The CDR3 DNA sequence: TGTGCCAGCAGCGTAGGGTTCCCACCGAGCTCTGGAAACACCATATATTTT. This rearrangement joins TRBV9 to TRBJ1-3; D is ambiguous. CDR3 size: 17 residues. The germline CDR1 and CDR2 sequences are SGDLS and YYNGEE. V was trimmed by 0 bases and J by 0 bases, leaving 13 bases between them.